This T cell receptor (beta chain) was observed in a study of Tregs in tolerant kidney transplant recipients. Here immunoSEQ multiplex PCR was the method, and the copy in TCRdb shows in-frame clones only, minus some. The sample consists of under 95,000 clones, 80% to 95% of them appearing once. Overall study results and limits: Donor-specific Treg expansion exceeded global Treg expansion in tolerant patients, suggesting antigen drive.

To note about this clone: The antigen remains undetermined.

Trimming cost V 6 bases and J 10 bases, with 16 bases left between them. The CDR3 spans 13 residues. Germline assignment: CDR1 LNHDA and CDR2 SQIVND (reference sequence). The TCR sequence derives from a human donor who received a combined kidney and bone marrow transplant. The starting material was Tregs from blood, obtained before the transplant. V gene TRBV19 combines with J gene TRBJ2-1; D unresolved. The CDR3 DNA reads TGTGCCAGTAGACTAAGGGCTTCCAGGGAGCAGTTCTTC. This codes for CASRLRASREQFF.